This T cell receptor beta chain comes out of a study of cytomegalovirus exposure and HLA in healthy donors. Notes on the study in general: Rare TCR sequences dominated, though some public TCRs recurred in many donors. A later analysis showed that HLA-associated TCR beta chains had undergone more clonal expansion than equally common others. It was reported that the classifier diagnosed cytomegalovirus status with high specificity and sensitivity in both the original and validation cohorts. In terms of immune exposure information, only CMV serostatus was available.

J gave up 7 bases and V 0 bases, and 5 bases lay outside the gene matches. The CDR3 loop spans 14 amino acids. Per germline, CDR1 SNHLY and CDR2 FYNNEI. Only one count was recorded for this clone. The antigen is not known. The PCR ran on 60 Vbeta and 13 Jbeta primers. The assay was immunoSEQ multiplex PCR, and TCRdb's table has in-frame clones only and misses some. The data show 310,000 or so clones, about 90% seen once. V is TRBV2 and J is TRBJ2-7, with 8 nucleotides matching TRBD2. The source of this sequence is a woman aged 18-29 years in good health and CMV-seronegative. Sample: PBMCs. Here the CDR3 DNA reads TGTGCCAGCAGTGAAGCGCGGGGGGCTAAGGAGCAGTACTTC. Translated: CASSEARGAKEQYF. Full variable domain (missing parts from reference TRBV2 and TRBJ2-7): EPEVTQTPSHQVTQMGQEVILRCVPISNHLYFYWYRQILGQKVEFLVSFYNNEISEKSEIFDDQFSVERPDGSNFTLKIRSTKLEDSAMYFCASSEARGAKEQYFGPGTRLTVT.